This TCR beta chain stems from a study of T cells in Graves' hyperthyroidism and ophthalmopathy. In the study overall: Peripheral blood was collected at initial diagnosis, before any treatment.

This clonotype was found a few times. It was RNA transcripts that yielded the amplified TCR beta CDR3 regions. The HTBI set primed first-round TCR CDR3 RT-PCR. One entry per CDR3 protein, called by TCRdb with MiXCR from the multiplex PCR reads. The sample records some 620,000 distinct CDR3 sequences, 15% to 20% being singletons. V was pared by 4 bases and J by 6 bases, with 11 bases between. Germline V lookup: CDR1 SGHDT, CDR2 YYEEEE. This CDR3 is 13 amino acids long. Absence of ophthalmopathy progression within 18 months defined stable Graves' hyperthyroidism. Uncontrolled infection, other autoimmune disease, pregnancy and lactation each barred patients from inclusion. Cells are PBMCs isolated from more than 8.5 ml of fresh blood.

The chain couples TRBV5-6 to TRBJ2-1, with no clear D. The sequenced sample consisted of blood. This receptor was identified in a woman aged 25 to 39 with Graves' hyperthyroidism. Here the CDR3 reads CASSPGVVNEQFF. CDR3 DNA sequence: TGTGCCAGCAGCCCCGGAGTTGTCAATGAGCAGTTCTTC.